The clone carrying this T cell receptor beta chain was counted once. The data stem from a study of blood T cell repertoires in COVID-19. Study in general: Sample material is recorded as cDNA or gDNA derived from T cells, B-cell-depleted T cells, or PBMCs.

Per the original methods: Estimates of nucleated cell counts were drawn from the amplification of reference gene primers. The table came from immunoSEQ multiplex PCR; TCRdb's copy has only in-frame clones and leaves some out. V and J calls plus clone size are reproduced from that table; the DNA served to infer D and trimming. There are approximately 240,000 clones in the sample; around 83% occur only once, and roughly 1.4% lies in the top ten. The CDR3 contains 14 residues. Germline V gene data show CDR1 as KGHSH and CDR2 as LQKENI. V was shortened by 2 bases and J by 6 bases, with 12 bases between the two germline ends.

This receptor was taken from a woman aged 40 to 50 who had recovered from COVID-19. Sequenced input: peripheral blood. The chain is built from TRBV18 and TRBJ2-3; tentative D call: TRBD1 (6 bases). The DNA of the CDR3 is TGTGCCAGCTCACCAGGGCAGGGGATGGATACGCAGTATTTT. It yields the protein CASSPGQGMDTQYF.